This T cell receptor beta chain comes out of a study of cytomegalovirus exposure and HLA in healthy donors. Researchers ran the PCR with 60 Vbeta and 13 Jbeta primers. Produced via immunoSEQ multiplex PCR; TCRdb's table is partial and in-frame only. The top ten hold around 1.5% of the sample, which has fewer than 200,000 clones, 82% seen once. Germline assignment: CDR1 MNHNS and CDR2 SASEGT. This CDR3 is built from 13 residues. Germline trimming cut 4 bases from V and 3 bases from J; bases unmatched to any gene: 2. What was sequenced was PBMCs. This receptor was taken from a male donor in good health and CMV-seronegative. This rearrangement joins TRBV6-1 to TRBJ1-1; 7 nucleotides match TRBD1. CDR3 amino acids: CASSATGDTEAFF. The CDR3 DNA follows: TGTGCCAGCAGTGCCACAGGGGACACTGAAGCTTTCTTT.